This T cell receptor (beta chain) was sequenced in a study of blood T cell repertoires in COVID-19. Turning to the study itself: Researchers got acute and convalescent COVID-19 samples from the United States, Italy and Spain. Sources were T cells, B-cell-depleted T cells, or PBMCs; the material itself was cDNA or gDNA.

Trimming pared 1 base from V and 4 bases from J, leaving 16 bases between. The germline V gene has CDR1 KGHDR and CDR2 SFDVKD. The CDR3 sequence is 17 residues long. In the original processing: Reference gene primers were amplified, and this amplification served to estimate nucleated cell counts. Measured with immunoSEQ multiplex PCR; TCRdb has only the in-frame clones, and not every one. V, J and clone size are taken as reported in that table, and D and trimming were inferred from the DNA itself. Of more than 35,000 clones listed, about four fifths are singletons. Material for sequencing was peripheral blood. The gene calls are TRBV24-1 and TRBJ2-1; D possibly corresponds to TRBD1 (7 bases). The sequence was obtained from a man in his 70s with acute or convalescent COVID-19. The CDR3 spells CATSDLKAGTAYNEQFF. The CDR3 DNA is TGTGCCACCAGTGATTTAAAGGCGGGGACAGCATACAATGAGCAGTTCTTC.